This is a list of T cell receptor beta chains from one sample in a study of brain metastases from non-small cell lung cancer. The table came from immunoSEQ multiplex PCR; TCRdb's copy has only in-frame clones and leaves some out. The sample has 2,500 to 3,000 clones; approximately 85% are singletons. Sequenced: primary lung tumor tissue. All receptors derive from a donor aged 40 or over with non-small cell lung cancer. The CDR3 runs from the conserved cysteine through the conserved F or W. The D gene is left open where the match is weak. Clone size is stated in some rows and not others, as once, few, many or a class when expanded.

TRBJ1-1	TRBV18	-	-	CASSRTGIQGQAEAFF	TGTGCCAGCTCACGAACGGGAATTCAGGGGCAGGCGGAAGCTTTCTTT
TRBJ1-1	TRBV18	-	-	CASSPSRSINPEAFF	TGTGCCAGCTCACCATCCCGGAGTATAAATCCTGAAGCTTTCTTT
TRBJ1-5	TRBV6-2/TRBV6-3	-	-	CASSLQVLSNQPQHF	TGTGCCAGCAGTTTACAGGTCCTTAGCAATCAGCCCCAGCATTTT
TRBJ1-6	TRBV5-6	-	-	CASSLVSLYSPLHF	TGTGCCAGCAGCTTGGTCAGCCTTTATTCACCCCTCCACTTT
TRBJ2-7	TRBV28	-	-	CASSFLRRSSYEQYF	TGTGCCAGCAGTTTTTTACGCAGAAGCTCCTACGAGCAGTACTTC
TRBJ2-7	TRBV7-9	-	-	CASSLAELGSEQYF	TGTGCCAGCAGCTTAGCTGAGTTAGGGAGCGAGCAGTACTTC
TRBJ2-3	TRBV19	-	-	CASSSSFRETQYF	TGTGCCAGTAGTTCATCCTTTCGAGAAACGCAGTATTTT
TRBJ1-6	TRBV9	-	-	CASSVEGWDSPLHF	TGTGCCAGCAGCGTAGAGGGTTGGGATTCACCCCTCCACTTT
TRBJ2-7	TRBV5-1	TRBD1	once	CASSPGQENNEQYF	TGCGCCAGCAGCCCGGGACAGGAGAACAACGAGCAGTACTTC
TRBJ1-2	TRBV29-1	-	-	CSVEDPGRELNGYTF	TGCAGCGTTGAGGACCCCGGACGGGAGTTAAATGGCTACACCTTC
TRBJ2-3	TRBV28	-	-	CASSLFGGAHTDTQYF	TGTGCCAGCAGTTTATTCGGCGGGGCTCACACAGATACGCAGTATTTT
TRBJ2-7	TRBV10-2	TRBD1	-	CASSDGTADREQYF	TGCGCCAGCAGTGACGGGACAGCGGATCGGGAGCAGTACTTC
TRBJ2-1	TRBV7-3	TRBD2	-	CASSVGTSGGNEQFF	TGTGCCAGCAGCGTTGGGACTAGCGGGGGCAATGAGCAGTTCTTC
TRBJ2-5	TRBV6-5	TRBD1	-	CASSLQTGRSETQYF	TGTGCCAGCAGTCTTCAGACAGGGAGATCAGAGACCCAGTACTTC
TRBJ1-6	TRBV5-6	-	-	CASSLEEGWNSPLHF	TGTGCCAGCAGCTTGGAAGAAGGGTGGAATTCACCCCTCCACTTT
TRBJ2-3	TRBV27	TRBD2	-	CASSKSKRDRSDTQYF	TGTGCCAGCAGTAAATCCAAGCGGGACCGGAGTGATACGCAGTATTTT
TRBJ1-4	TRBV19	TRBD1	few	CASKGTPGQLNEKLFF	TGTGCCAGTAAGGGTACTCCGGGACAGCTAAATGAAAAACTGTTTTTT
TRBJ2-7	TRBV6-1	TRBD1	-	CASSPGGYEQYF	TGTGCCAGCAGCCCAGGGGGTTACGAGCAGTACTTC
TRBJ1-5	TRBV6-2/TRBV6-3	TRBD1	-	CASSFKRDRRYQPQHF	TGTGCCAGCAGTTTTAAACGGGACAGGCGGTATCAGCCCCAGCATTTT
TRBJ2-7	TRBV5-4	-	-	CASSLRSYEQYF	TGTGCCAGCAGCTTGCGTTCCTACGAGCAGTACTTC
TRBJ2-7	TRBV14	TRBD1	-	CASRADGQDLYEQYF	TGTGCCAGCAGAGCCGATGGACAGGACCTCTACGAGCAGTACTTC
TRBJ2-5	TRBV4-2	-	-	CASSQAGRGQETQYF	TGTGCCAGCAGCCAAGCGGGTCGGGGCCAAGAGACCCAGTACTTC
TRBJ1-1	TRBV25-1	-	-	CASSVRGVDEAFF	TGTGCCAGCAGTGTAAGAGGGGTGGATGAAGCTTTCTTT
TRBJ2-7	TRBV27	-	-	CASSLGVAYEQYF	TGTGCCAGCAGTTTGGGCGTAGCCTACGAGCAGTACTTC
TRBJ1-1	TRBV5-4	TRBD1	-	CASSQTGTGGTEAFF	TGTGCCAGCAGCCAGACGGGGACAGGGGGCACTGAAGCTTTCTTT
TRBJ2-7	TRBV4-1	-	-	CASSQDGTSREQYF	TGCGCCAGCAGCCAAGATGGGACTTCTCGGGAGCAGTACTTC
TRBJ2-5	TRBV20-1	TRBD2	-	CSTIAGVTQYF	TGCAGTACTATAGCGGGGGTCACCCAGTACTTC
TRBJ1-5	TRBV3-1/TRBV3-2	TRBD1	-	CASSSGQGPQPQHF	TGTGCCAGCAGCTCGGGACAGGGGCCTCAGCCCCAGCATTTT
TRBJ2-3	TRBV11-3	TRBD2	large	CASSAGTSGFTDTQYF	TGTGCCAGCAGCGCCGGGACTAGCGGATTCACAGATACGCAGTATTTT
TRBJ2-1	TRBV7-9	TRBD2	-	CASSLSYGRELNEQFF	TGTGCCAGCAGTTTGTCGTACGGGCGGGAGTTAAATGAGCAGTTCTTC
TRBJ2-1	TRBV29-1	-	-	CSVVRGPNEQFF	TGCAGCGTTGTCCGCGGCCCAAATGAGCAGTTCTTC
TRBJ2-3	TRBV7-9	-	few	CASSSDTRLDTQYF	TGTGCCAGCAGCTCCGACACAAGGCTAGATACGCAGTATTTT
TRBJ2-7	TRBV19	-	-	CASSAGGNSYEQYF	TGTGCCAGTAGTGCAGGGGGGAACTCCTACGAGCAGTACTTC
TRBJ1-2	TRBV20-1	-	few	CSASFRQKIYGYTF	TGCAGTGCTAGTTTTCGGCAGAAGATATATGGCTACACCTTC
TRBJ2-5	TRBV15	-	-	CATSRDLGETQYF	TGTGCCACCAGCAGAGATCTAGGAGAGACCCAGTACTTC
TRBJ2-5	TRBV19	-	-	CASSPDPGETQYF	TGTGCCAGTAGTCCAGACCCGGGGGAGACCCAGTACTTC
TRBJ2-3	TRBV9	TRBD2	-	CASSVAGPIAGTDTQYF	TGTGCCAGCAGCGTAGCTGGACCGATAGCGGGAACAGATACGCAGTATTTT
TRBJ1-6	TRBV30	-	-	CAWGSGRSPLHF	TGTGCCTGGGGCAGTGGTCGTTCACCCCTCCACTTT
TRBJ2-3	TRBV28	-	-	CASTDSDTSTDTQYF	TGTGCCAGCACCGATAGCGACACTAGCACAGATACGCAGTATTTT
TRBJ1-1	TRBV18	-	-	CASSPDRGNTEAFF	TGTGCCAGCTCACCAGATCGGGGGAACACTGAAGCTTTCTTT
TRBJ2-7	TRBV18	-	-	CASLGQGSSYEQYF	TGTGCCAGCTTAGGCCAGGGGAGCTCCTACGAGCAGTACTTC
TRBJ1-2	TRBV7-2	-	-	CASSLGGTTYGYTF	TGTGCCAGCAGCTTAGGGGGGACAACATATGGCTACACCTTC
TRBJ2-3	TRBV9	-	-	CTSSVEFPDTQYF	TGTACCAGCAGCGTAGAATTTCCAGATACGCAGTATTTT
TRBJ2-1	TRBV6-1	-	-	CASSFGRSSYNEQFF	TGTGCCAGCAGTTTCGGTCGAAGCTCCTACAATGAGCAGTTCTTC
TRBJ1-2	TRBV10-3	-	-	CAITGNYGYTF	TGTGCCATCACCGGAAACTATGGCTACACCTTC
TRBJ2-3	TRBV7-3	-	once	CASSLNPGTDTQYF	TGTGCCAGCAGCTTAAACCCGGGGACAGATACGCAGTATTTT
TRBJ2-1	TRBV27	-	-	CASSLLGGSSYNEQFF	TGTGCCAGCAGTTTATTAGGCGGAAGCTCCTATAATGAGCAGTTCTTC
TRBJ2-1	TRBV29-1	-	-	CSVERTILGGFF	TGCAGCGTTGAGAGGACTATCCTAGGGGGGTTCTTC
TRBJ1-5	TRBV28	-	-	CASSLRRAGVNQPQHF	TGTGCCAGCAGTTTAAGGCGGGCGGGCGTAAATCAGCCCCAGCATTTT
TRBJ2-3	TRBV7-3	-	-	CASSLTDTQYF	TGTGCCAGCAGCTTAACAGATACGCAGTATTTT
TRBJ2-1	TRBV18	-	-	CASSPRILHNEQFF	TGTGCCAGCTCACCCCGGATCCTGCACAATGAGCAGTTCTTC
TRBJ2-3	TRBV5-4	-	-	CASSWRTSTDTQYF	TGTGCCAGCAGCTGGAGGACTAGCACAGATACGCAGTATTTT
TRBJ2-7	TRBV18	-	-	CTSSPESYEQYF	TGTACCAGCTCACCAGAGTCCTACGAGCAGTACTTC
TRBJ1-6	TRBV9	-	-	CASSPRGVDSPFHF	TGTGCCAGCAGCCCCCGAGGCGTCGATTCACCCTTCCACTTT